One sample yielded the 6 T cell receptor beta chains listed below, sequenced in a study of CD8 T cells in ankylosing spondylitis. A single record per CDR3 protein comes from TCRdb applying MiXCR to the 5' RACE reads. This table has about 350,000 distinct CDR3 sequences, approximately 22% appearing once. The sample comprised blood, either unsorted or a sorted T cell fraction (not recorded which). All receptors derive from a male donor with ankylosing spondylitis or in good health (not recorded which).

The chain employs TRBV12-3 or TRBV12-4 and TRBJ1-1; maybe TRBD1 (5 bases). The CDR3 sequence is 15 residues long. With 6 bases removed from V and 0 bases from J, the gap between germline ends came to 14 bases. The CDR3 sequence is CASRPPREVNTEAFF. The CDR3 nucleotides read TGTGCCAGCAGGCCACCCAGGGAGGTGAACACTGAAGCTTTCTTT.

V is TRBV9 and J is TRBJ2-7; a possible D gene is TRBD2 (5 bases). CDR3 length: 16 amino acids. The V and J ends lost 3 bases and 4 bases respectively, with 20 bases between them. The germline V gene encodes CDR1 SGDLS and CDR2 YYNGEE. DNA for the CDR3: TGTGCCAGCAGCGCGATGTCCGAAACTAGTGCTTACGAGCAGTACTTC. The encoded protein is CASSAMSETSAYEQYF.

This clonotype has just a few counts. The chain combines TRBV6-5 with TRBJ2-7; D unresolved. CDR1 is MNHEY and CDR2 is SVGAGI in the germline V gene. Trimming stripped 0 bases from V and 6 bases from J, with 12 bases between. The CDR3 loop spans 14 amino acids. The DNA for the CDR3 is TGTGCCAGCAGTTACTCATCCCAGGTCGGCGAGCAGTACTTC. Encoded protein: CASSYSSQVGEQYF.

V usage is TRBV7-9 and J usage is TRBJ2-7; a weak D match, TRBD1 (6 bases). In germline, CDR1 is SEHNR, CDR2 FQNEAQ (reference sequence). This CDR3 region has 15 residues. V was trimmed by 5 bases and J by 0 bases, leaving 14 bases between them. The CDR3 protein is CASSPRGGSSYEQYF. Here the CDR3 DNA reads TGTGCCAGCAGCCCCCGAGGGGGAAGCTCCTACGAGCAGTACTTC.

The chain carries TRBV11-2 and TRBJ2-7, with unresolved D. This CDR3 contains 12 residues. Germline V gives CDR1 SGHAT, CDR2 FQNNGV. Trimming stripped 1 base from V and 5 bases from J, with 6 bases between. CDR3 sequence: CASSLVSHEQYF. In DNA form, the CDR3 reads TGTGCCAGCAGCTTAGTTTCGCACGAGCAGTACTTC.

Only a few counts were recorded for this clonotype. V usage is TRBV20-1 and J usage is TRBJ2-1; D is perhaps TRBD1 or TRBD2 (5 bases each). This CDR3 comprises 12 residues. Between the trimmed V and J ends, which lost 8 bases and 6 bases, there was a span of 14 bases. Germline CDR1 and CDR2: DFQATT and SNEGSKA (reference sequence). Written as DNA, the CDR3 is TGCAGTTACCGGGGACGCGGCAATGAGCAGTTCTTC. Amino acid sequence: CSYRGRGNEQFF.